This is a list of T cell receptor beta chains from one sample in a study of T cell repertoires in ileal Crohn's disease. Measured with immunoSEQ multiplex PCR; TCRdb has only the in-frame clones, and not every one. The sample lists more than 12,000 clones; just under 80% were seen once. Sequenced material: ileal tissue. Receptor source: an adult with Crohn's disease. Both conserved end residues are part of each CDR3. D genes are given only for firm matches. Some rows mark clone size as missing; the rest say once, few, many or name a class of expanded clone.

clone_size j_call cdr3_length d_call v_call cdr3_nt cdr3_aa
NA TRBJ2-1 16 TRBD2 TRBV7-3 TGTGCCAGCAGCTTAACGGCGGGGGGCCCGAACAATGAGCAGTTCTTC CASSLTAGGPNNEQFF
NA TRBJ1-2 12 TRBD1 TRBV19 TGTGCCAGTATTCAACAGGGGTATGGCTACACCTTC CASIQQGYGYTF
NA TRBJ2-3 14 TRBD1 TRBV27 TGTGCCAGCAGTTGGGACAGGGTGACAGATACGCAGTATTTT CASSWDRVTDTQYF
NA TRBJ1-2 13 NA TRBV2 TGTGCCAGCGGGACTAATCGGGACTATGGCTACACCTTC CASGTNRDYGYTF
NA TRBJ1-5 13 NA TRBV19 TGTGCCAGTAGTTTCGCCAGGGGTCAGCCCCAGCATTTT CASSFARGQPQHF
medium-sized TRBJ1-4 13 NA TRBV25-1 TGTGCCAGCAGTACTGTAACTAATGAAAAACTGTTTTTT CASSTVTNEKLFF
medium-sized TRBJ2-1 14 TRBD1 TRBV19 TGTGCCAGTATAGGGGGCAGGGGCCTCAATGAGCAGTTCTTC CASIGGRGLNEQFF
NA TRBJ1-1 15 NA TRBV6-1 TGTGCCAGCAGTGAAGATTGGTCTGTGGGCTCTGAAGCTTTCTTT CASSEDWSVGSEAFF
once TRBJ1-5 13 TRBD1 TRBV6-6 TGTGCCAGCAGGGACAGGAGCGATCAGCCCCAGCATTTT CASRDRSDQPQHF
NA TRBJ2-3 16 NA TRBV7-9 TGTGCCAGCAGCTTACGGGCGGGGTCTAGCACAGATACGCAGTATTTT CASSLRAGSSTDTQYF
few TRBJ2-1 18 TRBD2 TRBV7-9 TGTGCCAGCAGCTTACCGTCCACCGGGACTAGCGGGGTGGATGAGCAGTTCTTC CASSLPSTGTSGVDEQFF
NA TRBJ1-4 16 NA TRBV9 TGTGCCAGCAGCGTAGCCCTCCAGGGTCAGGATGAAAAACTGTTTTTT CASSVALQGQDEKLFF
medium-sized TRBJ2-1 15 TRBD2 TRBV2 TGTGCCAGCAGAAAGACTAGCGGGGGCGGAAATGAGCAGTTCTTC CASRKTSGGGNEQFF
NA TRBJ2-1 16 TRBD1 TRBV7-6 TGTGCCAGCAGCTCAGTCCGACAGGGCGGAAGCAATGAGCAGTTCTTC CASSSVRQGGSNEQFF
once TRBJ2-7 16 TRBD2 TRBV5-1 TGCGCCAGCAGCTTGGTACGATTAGCGGGAGCGTCGGAGCAGTACTTC CASSLVRLAGASEQYF
NA TRBJ2-2 15 TRBD1 TRBV6-5 TGTGCCAGCAGTTACGGACAGGGAAGGGCCGGGGAGCTGTTTTTT CASSYGQGRAGELFF
few TRBJ2-7 14 NA TRBV5-8 TGTGCCAGCAGCAGCTCAGGGGCGGCCTACGAGCAGTACTTC CASSSSGAAYEQYF
NA TRBJ2-1 13 NA TRBV2 TGTGCCAGCAGTTGGACAGCCAACAATGAGCAGTTCTTC CASSWTANNEQFF
NA TRBJ1-4 13 NA TRBV7-9 TGTGCCAGCAGCGACGGTGGGGGCGAAAAACTGTTTTTT CASSDGGGEKLFF
NA TRBJ2-7 10 NA TRBV6-1 TGTGCCACCCTCTTCTACGAGCAGTACTTC CATLFYEQYF
few TRBJ1-2 13 NA TRBV19 TGTGCCAGTAGTATGCGGCAGGGCGGAGGCTACACCTTC CASSMRQGGGYTF
NA TRBJ2-5 12 NA TRBV30 TGTGCCTGGAGTGTACTCGGGGAGACCCAGTACTTC CAWSVLGETQYF
few TRBJ2-7 15 TRBD2 TRBV7-3 TGTGCCAGCAGCTTCGGGCGGGGGGGCCGTTCCGAGCAGTACTTC CASSFGRGGRSEQYF
NA TRBJ2-1 17 TRBD2 TRBV11-2 TGTGCCAGCAGCCTGCGCCCAGGCGGGAGGACCTACAATGAGCAGTTCTTC CASSLRPGGRTYNEQFF
NA TRBJ2-5 14 TRBD1 TRBV15 TGTGCCACCAGCAGAGGTGGGACAGAAGAGACCCAGTACTTC CATSRGGTEETQYF
NA TRBJ2-5 14 TRBD1 TRBV2 TGTGCCAGCAGCCAACAGAGGGGGCCAGAGACCCAGTACTTC CASSQQRGPETQYF
NA TRBJ2-1 13 TRBD2 TRBV30 TGTGCCTGCCGGGCGGGGGGGCTGGGAGAGCAGTTCTTC CACRAGGLGEQFF
NA TRBJ1-5 13 NA TRBV10-3 TGTGCCATCAGGACAGGATACAATCAGCCCCAGCATTTT CAIRTGYNQPQHF
few TRBJ1-4 13 NA TRBV21-1 TGTGCCAGCAGCAAACGAGGGTCGACGGAGTCCTTTTTT CASSKRGSTESFF
NA TRBJ1-3 14 NA TRBV7-8 TGTGCCAGCAGCCGGGGGTCCTCTGGAAACACCATATATTTT CASSRGSSGNTIYF
NA TRBJ2-7 15 TRBD1 TRBV9 TGTGCCAGCAGCGAAGCCGGGACAGCCGCCTACGAGCAGTACTTC CASSEAGTAAYEQYF
NA TRBJ2-7 15 NA TRBV5-1 TGCGCCAGCAGCTTGGCGGGGGTAGGGTCCTACGAGCAGTACTTC CASSLAGVGSYEQYF
few TRBJ2-7 14 NA TRBV25-1 TGTGCCAGCAGTGTGGGGCGAAACTCCTACGAGCAGTACTTC CASSVGRNSYEQYF
NA TRBJ1-4 13 TRBD1 TRBV6-6 TGTGCCAGCGGACAGGGTTTCACCGAAAAACTGTTTTTT CASGQGFTEKLFF
NA TRBJ2-7 16 NA TRBV5-4 TGTGCCAGCAGCTTGGGGAGGAGCCTAGCCTACGTGGAGCAGTACTTC CASSLGRSLAYVEQYF
NA TRBJ2-7 17 TRBD1 TRBV11-2 TGTGCCAGCAGCTCGTACTGGGACAGATTTACTCCCATAGAGCAGTACTTC CASSSYWDRFTPIEQYF
NA TRBJ2-7 12 NA TRBV4-1 TGCGCCAGCAGCCAAGGGTCAGACGAGCAGTACTTC CASSQGSDEQYF
NA TRBJ2-5 18 TRBD2 TRBV15 TGTGCCACCAGCAGAGGGGCAAGCGGGAGGGAACCCCCAGAGACCCAGTACTTC CATSRGASGREPPETQYF
NA TRBJ2-2 18 TRBD2 TRBV19 TGTGCCAGTAGTACCCCACGACTAGCGGGAGGGCGTACCGGGGAGCTGTTTTTT CASSTPRLAGGRTGELFF
once TRBJ2-2 16 TRBD1 TRBV5-4 TGTGCCAGCAGCAAGGGACAGGGGTTGTTCACCGGGGAGCTGTTTTTT CASSKGQGLFTGELFF
NA TRBJ2-3 14 NA TRBV7-9 TGTGCCGTCAGGGCAGCAGGGGGCACAGATACGCAGTATTTT CAVRAAGGTDTQYF
NA TRBJ1-3 15 NA TRBV10-3 TGTGCCACCAGAGTCGGGGGAGCAAGAGGAAACACCATATATTTT CATRVGGARGNTIYF
NA TRBJ2-7 13 NA TRBV7-3 TGTGCCAGCAGCTTAGTCCTCGGTCACGAGCAGTACTTC CASSLVLGHEQYF
NA TRBJ2-6 15 NA TRBV30 TGTGCCTGGAGTGTGGGGGGCTCTGGGGCCAACGTCCTGACTTTC CAWSVGGSGANVLTF